A selection of T cell receptor beta chains follows, all from one sample in a study of blood T cell repertoires in COVID-19. Sequenced by immunoSEQ multiplex PCR; TCRdb stores in-frame clones only, minus some. Among fewer than 350,000 clones listed, 88% were seen once. Material for sequencing was PBMCs or T cells enriched from blood (not recorded which). Receptors originate from a woman aged 25-40 years who had recovered from COVID-19. Both conserved end residues are part of each CDR3.

length: 12
J: TRBJ1-1
V: TRBV28
CDR3: CASSLVRGEAFF

length: 16
J: TRBJ2-5
V: TRBV5-8
CDR3: CASSKNTGAQSETQYF

length: 15
J: TRBJ1-1
V: TRBV5-1
CDR3: CASSAPTGSGTEAFF

length: 17
J: TRBJ2-1
V: TRBV7-2
CDR3: CASSLFPRSGLYNEQFF

length: 13
J: TRBJ1-1
V: TRBV10-3
CDR3: CAISEFEVTEAFF

length: 15
J: TRBJ2-1
V: TRBV6-2/TRBV6-3
CDR3: CASSDRDRSYNEQFF

length: 16
J: TRBJ2-5
V: TRBV5-1
CDR3: CASSLAPGQGGETQYF

length: 16
J: TRBJ2-6
V: TRBV6-5
CDR3: CASSYSGGAGANVLTF

length: 15
J: TRBJ2-5
V: TRBV24-1
CDR3: CATSGTGGSGETQYF

length: 14
J: TRBJ1-3
V: TRBV5-8
CDR3: CASSPGTTGNTIYF

length: 14
J: TRBJ2-2
V: TRBV10-3
CDR3: CAIPTGAGTGELFF

length: 11
J: TRBJ1-1
V: TRBV20-1
CDR3: CSAPLAGEAFF

length: 15
J: TRBJ1-1
V: TRBV7-2
CDR3: CASSSWVTTNTEAFF

length: 15
J: TRBJ2-5
V: TRBV27
CDR3: CASSLSRTGGETQYF

length: 15
J: TRBJ2-6
V: TRBV24-1
CDR3: CAPGKLTRGANVLTF

length: 15
J: TRBJ2-7
V: TRBV6-1
CDR3: CASSDQGRVWNEQYF

length: 15
J: TRBJ1-4
V: TRBV27
CDR3: CASSSPRGENEKLFF

length: 16
J: TRBJ2-7
V: TRBV5-1
CDR3: CASSLGARVGVHEQYF

length: 15
J: TRBJ2-7
V: TRBV30
CDR3: CAWSLTAVLTYEQYF

length: 13
J: TRBJ1-1
V: TRBV29-1
CDR3: CSPTRASNTEAFF

length: 15
J: TRBJ1-5
V: TRBV5-4
CDR3: CASSSPSGAAQPQHF

length: 17
J: TRBJ2-7
V: TRBV3-1/TRBV3-2
CDR3: CASSQGKGTGDLLGQYF

length: 17
J: TRBJ1-6
V: TRBV4-1
CDR3: CASSREIAGTWDSPLHF

length: 15
J: TRBJ1-2
V: TRBV27
CDR3: CASSFRQGPLYGYTF

length: 14
J: TRBJ2-7
V: TRBV18
CDR3: CASSPRRGLDEQYF

length: 13
J: TRBJ2-1
V: TRBV2
CDR3: CASTLQGADEQFF

length: 20
J: TRBJ1-2
V: TRBV28
CDR3: CASSFRGRASLIRSLYGYTF

length: 14
J: TRBJ2-7
V: TRBV7-9
CDR3: CASSLIPVSYEQYF

length: 14
J: TRBJ2-7
V: TRBV28
CDR3: CASSSTGVPHEQYF

length: 17
J: TRBJ2-2
V: TRBV5-4
CDR3: CASSLGGLAGNTGELFF

length: 17
J: TRBJ2-7
V: TRBV4-1
CDR3: CASSQGLLAGGRNEQYF

length: 16
J: TRBJ2-1
V: TRBV24-1
CDR3: CATSASGGQLSNEQFF

length: 14
J: TRBJ1-4
V: TRBV27
CDR3: CASSFSRLNEKLFF

length: 13
J: TRBJ1-1
V: TRBV28
CDR3: CASGDSMNTEAFF

length: 18
J: TRBJ2-7
V: TRBV5-1
CDR3: CASSLTTSGPVTFYEQYF

length: 13
J: TRBJ2-3
V: TRBV4-3
CDR3: CASSQDGADTQYF

length: 14
J: TRBJ2-3
V: TRBV2
CDR3: CASSGAGITDTQYF

length: 16
J: TRBJ2-1
V: TRBV6-2/TRBV6-3
CDR3: CASSLPGTSGGIEQFF

length: 12
J: TRBJ1-2
V: TRBV5-4
CDR3: CASTSLESGYTF

length: 16
J: TRBJ2-5
V: TRBV7-3
CDR3: CASSLRVDRGQETQYF

length: 16
J: TRBJ2-4
V: TRBV10-2
CDR3: CASTRQDGVAKNIQYF

length: 11
J: TRBJ1-1
V: TRBV27
CDR3: CASRQGAEAFF

length: 12
J: TRBJ2-3
V: TRBV2
CDR3: CASTGGADTQYF

length: 15
J: TRBJ2-3
V: TRBV3-1/TRBV3-2
CDR3: CASSRSGGAGLAQYF

length: 15
J: TRBJ1-2
V: TRBV7-9
CDR3: CASSPGDREYYGYTF

length: 16
J: TRBJ2-1
V: TRBV10-1
CDR3: CASSPKVGGGYNEQFF